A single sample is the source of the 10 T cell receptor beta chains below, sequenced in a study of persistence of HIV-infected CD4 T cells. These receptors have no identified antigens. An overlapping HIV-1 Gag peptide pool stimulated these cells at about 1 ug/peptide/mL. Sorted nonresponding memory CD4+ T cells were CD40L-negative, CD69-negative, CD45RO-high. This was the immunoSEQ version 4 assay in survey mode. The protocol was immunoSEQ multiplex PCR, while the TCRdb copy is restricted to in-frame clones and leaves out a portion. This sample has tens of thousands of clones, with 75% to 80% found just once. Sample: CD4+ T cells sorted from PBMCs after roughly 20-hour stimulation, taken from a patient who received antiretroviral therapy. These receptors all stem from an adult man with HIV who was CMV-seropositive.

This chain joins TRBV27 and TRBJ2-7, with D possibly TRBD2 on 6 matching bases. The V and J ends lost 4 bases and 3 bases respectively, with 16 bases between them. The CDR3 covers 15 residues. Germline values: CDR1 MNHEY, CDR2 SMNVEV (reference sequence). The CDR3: CASSYQGGYRYEQYF. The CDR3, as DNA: TGTGCCAGCAGTTATCAGGGAGGTTACCGCTACGAGCAGTACTTC.

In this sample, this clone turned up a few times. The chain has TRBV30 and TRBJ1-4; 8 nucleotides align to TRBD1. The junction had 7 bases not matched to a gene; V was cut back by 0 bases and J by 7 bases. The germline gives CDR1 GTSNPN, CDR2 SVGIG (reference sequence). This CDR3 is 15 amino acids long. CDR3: CAWSVGQGGSEKLFF. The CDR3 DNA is TGTGCCTGGAGTGTAGGACAGGGAGGAAGTGAAAAACTGTTTTTT.

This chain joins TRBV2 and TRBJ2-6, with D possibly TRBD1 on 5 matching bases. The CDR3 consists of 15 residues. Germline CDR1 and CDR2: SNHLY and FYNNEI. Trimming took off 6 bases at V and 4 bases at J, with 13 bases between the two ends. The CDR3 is CASSATGSGANVLTF. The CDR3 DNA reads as TGTGCCAGCAGCGCCACAGGCTCAGGGGCCAACGTCCTGACTTTC.

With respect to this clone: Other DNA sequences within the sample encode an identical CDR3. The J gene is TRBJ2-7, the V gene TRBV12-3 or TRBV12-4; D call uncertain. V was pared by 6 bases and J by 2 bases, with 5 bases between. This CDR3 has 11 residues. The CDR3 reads CASSRTYEQYF. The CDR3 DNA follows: TGTGCCAGCAGCCGGACCTACGAGCAGTACTTC.

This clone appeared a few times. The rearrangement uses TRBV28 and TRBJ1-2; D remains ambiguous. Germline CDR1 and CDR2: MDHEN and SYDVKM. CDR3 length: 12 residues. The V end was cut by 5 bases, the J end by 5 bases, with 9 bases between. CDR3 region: CASSPSRYGYTF. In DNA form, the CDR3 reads TGTGCCAGCAGTCCATCACGATATGGCTACACCTTC.

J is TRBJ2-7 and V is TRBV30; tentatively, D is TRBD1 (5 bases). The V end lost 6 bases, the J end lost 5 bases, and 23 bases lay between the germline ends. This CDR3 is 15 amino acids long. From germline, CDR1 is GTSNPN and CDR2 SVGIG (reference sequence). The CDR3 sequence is CACQTAGSRAHEQYF. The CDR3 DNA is TGTGCCTGCCAGACCGCCGGTAGCAGGGCGCACGAGCAGTACTTC.

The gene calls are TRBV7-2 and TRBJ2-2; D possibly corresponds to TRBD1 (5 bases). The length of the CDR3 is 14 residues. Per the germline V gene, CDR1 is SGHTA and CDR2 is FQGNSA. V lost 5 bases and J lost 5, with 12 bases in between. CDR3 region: CASSITRVTGELFF. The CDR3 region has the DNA TGTGCCAGCAGCATAACCAGGGTTACCGGGGAGCTGTTTTTT.

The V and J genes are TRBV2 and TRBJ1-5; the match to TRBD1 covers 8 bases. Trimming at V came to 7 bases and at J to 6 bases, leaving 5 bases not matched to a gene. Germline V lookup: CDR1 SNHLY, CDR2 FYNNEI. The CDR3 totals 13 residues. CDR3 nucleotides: TGTGCCAGCAACGAGGACAGGGCTCAGCCCCAGCATTTT. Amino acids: CASNEDRAQPQHF.

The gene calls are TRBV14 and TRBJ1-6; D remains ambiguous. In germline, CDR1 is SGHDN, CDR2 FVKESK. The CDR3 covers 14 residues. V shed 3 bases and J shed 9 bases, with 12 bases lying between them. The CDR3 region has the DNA TGTGCCAGCAGCCACGGACGGGGATCTTCACCCCTCCACTTT. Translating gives CASSHGRGSSPLHF.

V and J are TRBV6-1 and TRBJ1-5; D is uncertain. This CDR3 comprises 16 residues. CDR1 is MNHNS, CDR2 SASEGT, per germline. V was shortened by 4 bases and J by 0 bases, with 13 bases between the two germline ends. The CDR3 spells CASSGRVQFSNQPQHF. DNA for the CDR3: TGTGCCAGCAGTGGCCGGGTCCAATTTAGCAATCAGCCCCAGCATTTT.